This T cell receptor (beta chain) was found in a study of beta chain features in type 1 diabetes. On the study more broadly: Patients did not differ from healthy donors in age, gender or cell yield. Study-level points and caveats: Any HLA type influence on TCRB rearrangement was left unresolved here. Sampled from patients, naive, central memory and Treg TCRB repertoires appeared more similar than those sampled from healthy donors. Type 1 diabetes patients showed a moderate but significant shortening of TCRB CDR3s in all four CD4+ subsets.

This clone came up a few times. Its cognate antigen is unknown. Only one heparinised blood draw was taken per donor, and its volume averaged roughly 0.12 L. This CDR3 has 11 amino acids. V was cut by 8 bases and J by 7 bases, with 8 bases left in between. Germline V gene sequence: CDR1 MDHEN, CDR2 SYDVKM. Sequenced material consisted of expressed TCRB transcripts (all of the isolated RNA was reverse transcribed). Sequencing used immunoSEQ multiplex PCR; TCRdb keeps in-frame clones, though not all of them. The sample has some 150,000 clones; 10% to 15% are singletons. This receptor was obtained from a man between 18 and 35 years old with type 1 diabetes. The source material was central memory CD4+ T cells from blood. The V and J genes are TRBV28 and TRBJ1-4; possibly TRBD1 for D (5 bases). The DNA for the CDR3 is TGTGCCAGCGCTGGGGGTGAAAAACTGTTTTTT. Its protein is CASAGGEKLFF. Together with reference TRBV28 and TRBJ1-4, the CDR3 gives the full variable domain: DVKVTQSSRYLVKRTGEKVFLECVQDMDHENMFWYRQDPGLGLRLIYFSYDVKMKEKGDIPEGYSVSREKKERFSLILESASTNQTSMYLCASAGGEKLFFGSGTQLSVL.